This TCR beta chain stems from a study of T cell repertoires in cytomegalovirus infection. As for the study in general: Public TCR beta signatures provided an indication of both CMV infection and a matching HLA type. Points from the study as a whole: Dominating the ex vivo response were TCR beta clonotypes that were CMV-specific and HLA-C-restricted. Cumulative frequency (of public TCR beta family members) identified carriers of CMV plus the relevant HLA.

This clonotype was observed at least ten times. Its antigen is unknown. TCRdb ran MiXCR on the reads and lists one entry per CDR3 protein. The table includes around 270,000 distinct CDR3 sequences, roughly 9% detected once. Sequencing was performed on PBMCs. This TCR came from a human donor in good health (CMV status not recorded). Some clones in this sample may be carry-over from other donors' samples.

The DNA for the CDR3 is TGCGCCAGCAGTACGGACGGTAGCTCCTACAATGAGCAGTTCTTC. Residues: CASSTDGSSYNEQFF. The V call is TRBV5-1, the J call TRBJ2-1; D call uncertain. V dropped 5 bases and J dropped 0 bases, with 12 bases sitting between them. This CDR3 contains 15 residues. From germline, CDR1 is SGHRS and CDR2 YFSETQ.